One sample yielded the 22 T cell receptor beta chains listed below, sequenced in a study of T cell repertoires in cytomegalovirus infection. No antigen has been assigned to these receptors. Each CDR3 protein gets one entry after TCRdb re-called the reads with MiXCR. The table lists roughly 990,000 distinct CDR3 sequences, roughly a third of them singletons. The sequencing here drew on cultured CD8+ T cells from PBMCs, taken from culture after CMV antigen stimulation. The origin of the receptors is a human donor in good health (CMV status not recorded). Some clones in this sample may be carry-over from other donors' samples.

This clonotype was detected only a few times. The V call is TRBV20-1, the J call TRBJ1-1; D gene uncertain. The CDR3 length is 14 residues. CDR1 DFQATT and CDR2 SNEGSKA come from the germline V gene (reference sequence). V lost 5 bases, J lost 11 bases, and 24 bases lay in between. The CDR3 region is CSALFQDPPVAAFF. CDR3 DNA sequence: TGCAGTGCTCTCTTCCAGGACCCACCGGTGGCGGCTTTCTTT.

The chain carries TRBV6-2 or TRBV6-3 and TRBJ1-1, with 8 bases lining up with TRBD1. This CDR3 spans 15 amino acids. Germline V gene data show CDR1 as MNHEY and CDR2 as SVGEGT. V was clipped by 0 bases and J by 3 bases; unmatched bases: 3. CDR3 loop: CASSYSARGHTEAFF. The CDR3 region has the DNA TGTGCCAGCAGTTACTCGGCCAGGGGGCACACTGAAGCTTTCTTT.

This clonotype was detected many times. This rearrangement joins TRBV7-3 to TRBJ2-6, with D uncertain. V lost 2 bases to trimming and J lost 2 bases, with 10 bases between them. The CDR3 runs to 16 residues. Germline lookup yields CDR1 SGHTA and CDR2 FQGTGA. CDR3 protein: CASSLPKGTGANVLTF. DNA for the CDR3: TGTGCCAGCAGCTTACCTAAAGGGACTGGGGCCAACGTCCTGACTTTC.

This chain links TRBV28 with TRBJ2-5; 10 positions match TRBD1. The CDR3 runs to 15 residues. Germline V CDR1 and CDR2: MDHEN, SYDVKM. After removal of 5 bases from V and 7 bases from J, the junction contained 10 bases not matched to a gene. In DNA form, the CDR3 reads TGTGCCAGCAGTGCCGACAGGGGGCATTTGGGGACCCAGTACTTC. Translated, it gives CASSADRGHLGTQYF.

The V and J genes are TRBV7-6 and TRBJ2-7; no firm D call. V lost 5 bases, J lost 6 bases, and 20 bases lay in between. CDR1 is SGHVS, CDR2 FNYEAQ, per germline. The CDR3 contains 15 residues. This CDR3 is CASSPGVPMIAEQYV. The CDR3, as DNA: TGTGCCAGCAGCCCCGGTGTCCCTATGATAGCCGAGCAGTACGTC.

Ten or more counts support this clonotype. J is TRBJ2-2 and V is TRBV7-9, with D perhaps given as TRBD1 or TRBD2 (5 bases each). Trimming removed 5 bases at V and 5 bases at J, with 15 bases between. The CDR3 consists of 15 residues. CDR1 and CDR2 (germline): SEHNR, FQNEAQ (reference sequence). The DNA for the CDR3 is TGTGCCAGCAGCCCGGGGCAGCACGCTACCGGGGAGCTGTTTTTT. The encoded protein is CASSPGQHATGELFF.

This chain links TRBV7-9 with TRBJ2-7; possible D gene TRBD2, 5 bases. Germline V gives CDR1 SEHNR, CDR2 FQNEAQ (reference sequence). The CDR3 runs to 14 residues. Here the CDR3 DNA reads TGTGCCAGCAGCGGGTCCGGAATCTCGGGGATGCTAGGGGTC. This encodes CASSGSGISGMLGV.

V and J are TRBV12-3 or TRBV12-4 and TRBJ1-4, with D perhaps TRBD1 (5 bases). The CDR3 covers 14 residues. V was cut by 5 bases and J by 8 bases, with 15 bases left in between. The CDR3 sequence: CASSLQVKLEKLFF. The DNA for the CDR3 is TGTGCCAGCAGTCTACAGGTCAAGCTCGAAAAACTGTTTTTT.

In regard to this clonotype: The junction departs from germline at one end; a sequencing error may be responsible. The gene calls are TRBV5-3 and TRBJ2-1; TRBD2 matches 8 bases. TRBV5-3 is an ORF; its function is uncertain. This CDR3 has 18 residues. In DNA form, the CDR3 reads TGTGCCAGCAGCTTCGGGCTAGCGGGTGTATTTCGGGACAATGAGCAGTTCTTC. Amino acids: CASSFGLAGVFRDNEQFF.

This clonotype was picked up a small number of times. V is TRBV29-1 and J is TRBJ1-1; D gene unclear. The V end was cut by 2 bases, the J end by 2 bases, with 6 bases between. Germline V gene lookup returns CDR1 SQVTM and CDR2 ANQGSEA. The CDR3 sequence is 12 residues long. The CDR3 protein is CSVEWGNTEAFF. CDR3 in DNA: TGCAGCGTTGAATGGGGAAACACTGAAGCTTTCTTT.

This chain uses TRBV6-2 or TRBV6-3 with TRBJ2-7; D is possibly TRBD1 (6 bases). Germline CDR1 is MNHEY and CDR2 is SVGEGT. The CDR3 is 14 residues long. Trimming took 2 bases from V and 2 from J, leaving 10 bases between them. The CDR3 region is CASSYKEGAYEQYV. CDR3 nucleotide sequence: TGTGCCAGCAGTTACAAAGAGGGGGCCTACGAGCAGTACGTC.

This clonotype was picked up a small number of times. The chain combines TRBV10-3 with TRBJ2-1; no clear D. Germline V lookup: CDR1 ENHRY, CDR2 SYGVKD. This CDR3 spans 13 amino acids. The V gene lost 0 bases and the J gene lost 5 bases, with 5 bases spanning the gap. The CDR3 bases are TGTGCCATCAGTGAGTCGATTGACAATGAGCAGTTCTTC. As protein: CAISESIDNEQFF.

The genes are TRBV4-3 and TRBJ2-1; D remains unclear. CDR1 LGHNA and CDR2 YSLEER come from the germline V gene. Trimming pared 0 bases from V and 5 bases from J, leaving 5 bases between. The CDR3 totals 13 residues. DNA for the CDR3: TGCGCCAGCAGCCAAGATCCCGACAATGAGCAGTTCTTC. As protein: CASSQDPDNEQFF.

The V and J genes are TRBV27 and TRBJ2-7, with a possible D match to TRBD1 (6 bases). CDR3 size: 13 residues. Trimming took off 5 bases at V and 5 bases at J, with 13 bases between the two ends. Germline loops: CDR1 MNHEY, CDR2 SMNVEV (reference sequence). CDR3 loop: CASSPLQGNEQYV. CDR3 nucleotides: TGTGCCAGCAGTCCGTTACAGGGTAACGAGCAGTACGTC.

V gene TRBV6-5 combines with J gene TRBJ1-3; no firm D call. From germline, CDR1 is MNHEY and CDR2 SVGAGI. The CDR3 consists of 16 residues. With 4 bases removed from V and 2 bases from J, the gap between germline ends came to 15 bases. CDR3 sequence reads: CASSSSISGAGNTIYF. CDR3 nucleotide sequence: TGTGCCAGCAGTTCCAGTATCTCGGGCGCTGGAAACACCATATATTTT.

The sample holds many counts of this clonotype. V usage is TRBV5-4 and J usage is TRBJ1-1; D unclear. V was clipped by 2 bases and J by 1 base, with 9 bases between them. The CDR3 length is 14 residues. From germline, CDR1 is SGHNT and CDR2 YYREEE (reference sequence). CDR3 amino acids: CASSFTGSNTEAFF. CDR3 in DNA: TGTGCCAGCAGCTTTACGGGGTCGAACACTGAAGCTTTCTTT. Filled out from reference TRBV5-4 and TRBJ1-1, the complete variable domain reads ETGVTQSPTHLIKTRGQQVTLRCSSQSGHNTVSWYQQALGQGPQFIFQYYREEENGRGNFPPRFSGLQFPNYSSELNVNALELDDSALYLCASSFTGSNTEAFFGQGTRLTVV.

The V call is TRBV5-4, the J call TRBJ2-7, with D perhaps being TRBD1 or TRBD2 (5 bases each). The CDR3 length is 16 residues. Trimming removed 1 base at V and 0 bases at J, with 14 bases between. Germline CDR1 SGHNT, CDR2 YYREEE (reference sequence). This CDR3 reads CASSLITGHLSYEQYF. The DNA for the CDR3 is TGTGCCAGCAGCTTGATAACGGGGCACCTCTCCTACGAGCAGTACTTC.

This rearrangement joins TRBV6-1 to TRBJ2-3, with D possibly called TRBD1 or TRBD2 (6 bases each). The CDR3 has 16 amino acids. Germline values: CDR1 MNHNS, CDR2 SASEGT. V was trimmed by 5 bases and J by 7 bases, leaving 22 bases between them. As DNA, the CDR3 is TGTGCCAGCAGTTCCACAGGGACGGGAGCAAAAAATACGCAGTATTTT. Translation: CASSSTGTGAKNTQYF.

In its sample, this clonotype was seen a few times. This rearrangement joins TRBV28 to TRBJ2-5, with D possibly matching TRBD1 (6 bases). Per the germline V gene, CDR1 is MDHEN and CDR2 is SYDVKM. Trimming took 6 bases from V and 3 from J, leaving 23 bases between them. The length of the CDR3 is 17 residues. DNA for the CDR3: TGTGCCAGCAGAGTTTCCCTGGACAGAGGGATGGAAGAGACCCAGTACTTC. It codes for CASRVSLDRGMEETQYF.

The gene calls are TRBV6-6 and TRBJ2-1; 11 positions agree with TRBD2. V shed 5 bases, J shed 0 bases, and the junction held 9 bases outside the gene matches. The CDR3 is 18 residues long. Germline assignment: CDR1 MNHNY and CDR2 SVGAGI (reference sequence). In DNA, the CDR3 is TGTGCCAGCAGTCTACTAGCGGGGGAGACCCCCTCCTACAATGAGCAGTTCTTC. This sequence encodes CASSLLAGETPSYNEQFF.

There are many counts of this clonotype. This rearrangement joins TRBV7-8 to TRBJ2-2, with D possibly matching TRBD2 (6 bases). CDR1 is SGHVS, CDR2 FQNEAQ, per germline. This CDR3 contains 18 residues. Trimming shortened V by 7 bases and J by 3 bases, and 24 bases separated the two germline ends. Here the CDR3 DNA reads TGTGCCAGCATCGGCTTGAATCAGCGGGCCGGTTACACCGGGGAGCTGTTTTTT. Residues: CASIGLNQRAGYTGELFF.

This clonotype was counted many times. The rearrangement joins TRBV7-2 to TRBJ2-5; 10 bases fit TRBD2. V lost 5 bases and J lost 7; bases outside the gene matches: 10. Germline loops: CDR1 SGHTA, CDR2 FQGNSA. The CDR3 consists of 15 residues. The CDR3 loop reads CASSEFSGGAGTQYF. The CDR3 nucleotides are TGTGCCAGCAGCGAGTTCAGCGGGGGGGCCGGGACCCAGTACTTC.